The 11 T cell receptor beta chains listed next were all sequenced from one sample in a study of fetal regulatory T cell absence and autoimmunity (TCRdb year 2017). Libraries were built with the immunoSEQ multiplex PCR assay. The immuneACCESS repertoire file appears here via TCRdb, limited to in-frame rearrangements. These files lack a portion of the clones; in checked studies, under half of the deficit traces to unresolved V genes, and the cause of the others is not known. The sample contains more than 85,000 clones, less than 80% of them found a single time. Of the sample, about 2.1% falls within the top ten clones. Sequencing was performed on pancreas tissue. These receptors originate from a male donor with IPEX syndrome.

The CDR3 region has the DNA TGTGCCAGCAGCCTCGACAGCGCTAACTATGGCTACACCTTC. Translated: CASSLDSANYGYTF. The J gene is TRBJ1-2, the V gene TRBV11-3; D might be TRBD1 (5 bases). The CDR3 runs to 14 residues. Between the trimmed V and J ends, which lost 5 bases and 0 bases, there was a span of 10 bases. The germline gives CDR1 SGHNT, CDR2 YENEEA.

The chain recombines TRBV5-1 with TRBJ2-5, with D perhaps matching TRBD2 (6 bases). Germline V gives CDR1 SGHRS, CDR2 YFSETQ. The V end was cut by 2 bases, the J end by 4 bases, with 12 bases between. There are 14 residues in the CDR3. CDR3 coding DNA: TGCGCCAGCAGCTTAGTAGGACTACGAGAGACCCAGTACTTC. Protein product: CASSLVGLRETQYF.

There are a few counts of this clone. The chain employs TRBV6-5 and TRBJ1-1; D unclear. Germline V gene data show CDR1 as MNHEY and CDR2 as SVGAGI. CDR3 length equals 11 residues. Trimming stripped 7 bases from V and 3 bases from J, with 6 bases between. The CDR3 DNA is TGTGCCAGCATAGGTTACACTGAAGCTTTCTTT. Translating it yields CASIGYTEAFF.

The chain recombines TRBV6-5 with TRBJ2-5; D possibly corresponds to TRBD2 (6 bases). The germline V gene has CDR1 MNHEY and CDR2 SVGAGI. Trimming left V 2 bases short and J 5 bases short, with 12 bases between. The CDR3 extends over 14 amino acids. The CDR3 loop reads CASSYRLDQETQYF. The CDR3 region has the DNA TGTGCCAGCAGTTACAGACTAGATCAGGAGACCCAGTACTTC.

V usage is TRBV5-4 and J usage is TRBJ1-5; a possible D gene is TRBD1 (5 bases). Looked up from germline, CDR1 is SGHNT and CDR2 is YYREEE (reference sequence). This CDR3 region has 13 residues. Trimming stripped 2 bases from V and 2 bases from J, with 5 bases between. Written as DNA, the CDR3 is TGTGCCAGCAGCTTACAGGGCAATCAGCCCCAGCATTTT. Its translation: CASSLQGNQPQHF. The variable domain in full, with the rest retrieved from reference TRBV5-4 and TRBJ1-5, is ETGVTQSPTHLIKTRGQQVTLRCSSQSGHNTVSWYQQALGQGPQFIFQYYREEENGRGNFPPRFSGLQFPNYSSELNVNALELDDSALYLCASSLQGNQPQHFGDGTRLSIL.

The chain links TRBV7-2 to TRBJ2-6; a possible D gene is TRBD2 (6 bases). The V gene lost 6 bases and the J gene lost 4 bases, with 13 bases spanning the gap. CDR3 size: 15 residues. Germline CDR1 SGHTA, CDR2 FQGNSA. CDR3 coding DNA: TGTGCCAGCAGAAGGGGACTTGCCGGGGCCAACGTCCTGACTTTC. This codes for CASRRGLAGANVLTF.

This clone was detected only a few times. CDR3 protein: CASSLEGSSYEQYF. CDR3 bases: TGTGCCAGCAGCTTAGAGGGGAGCTCCTACGAGCAGTACTTC. The V gene is TRBV7-2, the J gene TRBJ2-7; TRBD1 or TRBD2 may be the D gene (5 bases each). CDR1 is SGHTA, CDR2 FQGNSA, per germline. V was shortened by 1 base and J by 0 bases, with 7 bases between the two germline ends. CDR3 length: 14 amino acids. Full variable domain (remainder filled in from reference TRBV7-2 and TRBJ2-7): GAGVSQSPSNKVTEKGKDVELRCDPISGHTALYWYRQSLGQGLEFLIYFQGNSAPDKSGLPSDRFSAERTGGSVSTLTIQRTQQEDSAVYLCASSLEGSSYEQYFGPGTRLTVT.

This clone has only a few counts. The V gene is TRBV7-9, the J gene TRBJ1-2, with a weak D call TRBD1 (5 bases). Trimming removed 3 bases from V and 4 bases from J, with 18 bases in between. The CDR3 spans 16 residues. Germline CDR1 is SEHNR and CDR2 is FQNEAQ (reference sequence). CDR3 in amino acids: CASSFIGRGRFYGYTF. As DNA, the CDR3 is TGTGCCAGCAGCTTCATCGGGAGGGGCCGGTTCTATGGCTACACCTTC.

This sequence joins TRBV19 and TRBJ1-2; no clear D gene. Per the germline V gene, CDR1 is LNHDA and CDR2 is SQIVND (reference sequence). V lost 0 bases, J lost 3 bases, and 20 bases lay in between. CDR3 length equals 18 residues. The chain's CDR3 is CASSIDGQLPAFDYGYTF. The CDR3 region has the DNA TGTGCCAGTAGTATAGACGGGCAGCTCCCAGCTTTCGACTATGGCTACACCTTC.

The chain joins TRBV30 to TRBJ1-3, with a weak D call TRBD1 (6 bases). CDR3 length equals 13 residues. The germline gives CDR1 GTSNPN, CDR2 SVGIG (reference sequence). V was clipped by 4 bases and J by 6 bases, with 13 bases between them. The chain's CDR3 is CAWIGGGINTIYF. The CDR3 region has the DNA TGTGCCTGGATAGGAGGGGGTATAAACACCATATATTTT.

This chain joins TRBV29-1 and TRBJ2-3; possibly TRBD2 for D (7 bases). Germline V CDR1 and CDR2: SQVTM, ANQGSEA. This CDR3 is 13 amino acids long. The V end was cut by 4 bases, the J end by 5 bases, with 13 bases between. The CDR3 sequence: CSVGGGHLDTQYF. The DNA of the CDR3 is TGCAGCGTTGGGGGGGGCCATTTAGATACGCAGTATTTT.